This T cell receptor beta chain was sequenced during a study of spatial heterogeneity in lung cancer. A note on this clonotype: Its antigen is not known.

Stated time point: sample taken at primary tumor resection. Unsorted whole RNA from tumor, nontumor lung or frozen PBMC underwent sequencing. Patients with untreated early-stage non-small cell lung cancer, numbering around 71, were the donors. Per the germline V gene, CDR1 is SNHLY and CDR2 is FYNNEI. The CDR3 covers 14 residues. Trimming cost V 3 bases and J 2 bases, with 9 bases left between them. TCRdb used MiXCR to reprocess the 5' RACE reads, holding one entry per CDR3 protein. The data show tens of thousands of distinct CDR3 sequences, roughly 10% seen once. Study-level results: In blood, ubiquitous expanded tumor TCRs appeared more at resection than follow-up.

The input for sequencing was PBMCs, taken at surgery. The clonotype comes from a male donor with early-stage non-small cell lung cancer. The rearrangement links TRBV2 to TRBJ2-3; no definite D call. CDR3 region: CASSESLPTDTQYF. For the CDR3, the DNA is TGTGCCAGCAGTGAGAGTCTTCCCACAGATACGCAGTATTTT.